Below, 29 T cell receptor beta chains from the same sample are listed, as sequenced in a study of CD8 T cells in ankylosing spondylitis (dated by TCRdb to the late 2010s). On the study overall, not on this receptor specifically: Blood from ankylosing spondylitis patients appeared to be characterized by a TCR beta motif made up of several highly homologous amino acid variants.

These receptors are not linked to any known antigen. The library was made by 5' RACE. Sequenced using an Illumina HiSeq 2500. Using fastp trimming at Q25 and MiXCR clonotype assembly, TCRdb reanalyzed the public sequencing data and kept in-frame beta chains. When rows share a CDR3 protein, they turn into one entry using the most common DNA and genes. Across this sample there are more than 300,000 distinct CDR3 sequences, with roughly 8% seen only once. Clones ranked in the top ten supply roughly 15% of the sample. The sequenced sample was blood, either unsorted or a sorted T cell fraction (not recorded which). The receptors originated from a male donor with ankylosing spondylitis.

This clonotype has only a few counts. The chain combines TRBV9 with TRBJ2-1, with TRBD2 matching 7 bases. The CDR3 runs 15 residues. CDR1 SGDLS and CDR2 YYNGEE come from the germline V gene. Trimming took 0 bases from V and 10 from J; bases not matched to a gene: 10. The CDR3 DNA reads TGTGCCAGCAGCGTAGACTTAAGACTAGCCGGGGAGCAGTTCTTC. Translating gives CASSVDLRLAGEQFF.

This sequence joins TRBV29-1 and TRBJ2-1; D uncertain. The V gene's germline CDR1 is SQVTM and CDR2 ANQGSEA. This CDR3 has 13 amino acids. Trimming removed 3 bases at V and 4 bases at J, with 10 bases between. The CDR3 is CSVEKVGYNEQFF. The CDR3 region has the DNA TGCAGCGTTGAGAAGGTGGGTTACAATGAGCAGTTCTTC.

A few counts support this clonotype. The CDR3 protein is CASSPGTLGETQYF. In DNA, the CDR3 is TGCGCCAGCAGCCCCGGGACATTGGGAGAGACCCAGTACTTC. V usage is TRBV5-1 and J usage is TRBJ2-5; tentatively, D is TRBD1 (6 bases). Trimming shortened V by 4 bases and J by 4 bases, and 14 bases separated the two germline ends. Germline V lookup: CDR1 SGHRS, CDR2 YFSETQ. The CDR3 runs 14 residues.

This clonotype was observed a few times. The CDR3 sequence: CASSPAGTSSTGELFF. CDR3 in DNA: TGTGCCAGCAGCCCCGCCGGGACTAGCAGCACCGGGGAGCTGTTTTTT. The J gene is TRBJ2-2, the V gene TRBV9; TRBD2 agrees at 9 bases. V gave up 4 bases and J gave up 4 bases; unmatched junction bases: 8. The germline V gene has CDR1 SGDLS and CDR2 YYNGEE. The CDR3 sequence is 16 residues long. The complete variable domain, with remaining parts taken from reference TRBV9 and TRBJ2-2, reads DSGVTQTPKHLITATGQRVTLRCSPRSGDLSVYWYQQSLDQGLQFLIQYYNGEERAKGNILERFSAQQFPDLHSELNLSSLELGDSALYFCASSPAGTSSTGELFFGEGSRLTVL.

This clonotype was found many times. This sequence joins TRBV29-1 and TRBJ2-5; D possibly matches TRBD1 or TRBD2 (6 bases each). The CDR3 spans 11 residues. Trimming removed 7 bases at V and 5 bases at J, with 11 bases between. Germline V CDR1 and CDR2: SQVTM, ANQGSEA. The CDR3 spells CSAIGGETQYF. As DNA, the CDR3 is TGCAGCGCAATAGGGGGGGAGACCCAGTACTTC.

The chain has TRBV7-3 and TRBJ2-2; D possibly matches TRBD1 or TRBD2 (5 bases each). The CDR3 is 14 amino acids. Germline V gene data show CDR1 as SGHTA and CDR2 as FQGTGA. V was shortened by 5 bases and J by 5 bases, with 12 bases between the two germline ends. The CDR3 region has the DNA TGTGCCAGCAGCACCCGGGACGGGACCGGGGAGCTGTTTTTT. Translated, it gives CASSTRDGTGELFF.

The J gene is TRBJ2-3, the V gene TRBV5-1, with no clear D. Germline CDR1 is SGHRS and CDR2 is YFSETQ. The CDR3 runs 14 residues. Trimming shortened V by 6 bases and J by 3 bases, and 14 bases separated the two germline ends. The CDR3 loop is CASMVERKTDTQYF. The CDR3 nucleotides read TGCGCCAGCATGGTTGAAAGGAAGACAGATACGCAGTATTTT.

This clonotype was picked up many times. The chain links TRBV6-1 to TRBJ1-2, with D perhaps matching TRBD1 (5 bases). Trimming stripped 3 bases from V and 4 bases from J, with 15 bases between. The CDR3 sequence is 15 residues long. Per germline, CDR1 MNHNS and CDR2 SASEGT. In DNA, the CDR3 is TGTGCCAGCAGTGATCAGGGAGAAACAGGCTATGGCTACACCTTC. The encoded protein is CASSDQGETGYGYTF.

There are a few counts of this clonotype. The CDR3 coding sequence is TGCAGCGCCCGGACAGGGGGCGGCGAGCAGTACTTC. Amino acids: CSARTGGGEQYF. The V gene is TRBV29-1, the J gene TRBJ2-7, with 11 bases aligning to TRBD1. The CDR3 is made up of 12 amino acids. Germline V lookup: CDR1 SQVTM, CDR2 ANQGSEA. Trimming took 7 bases from V and 6 from J; bases not matched to a gene: 5.

This clonotype was detected a few times. V and J are TRBV6-1 and TRBJ2-1, with a weak D call TRBD2 (5 bases). CDR3 length equals 16 residues. The V and J ends lost 8 bases and 7 bases respectively, with 24 bases between them. From germline, CDR1 is MNHNS and CDR2 SASEGT. CDR3 region: CASSRPGRGGGNEQFF. Written as DNA, the CDR3 is TGTGCCAGCTCTCGTCCTGGGCGAGGAGGCGGGAATGAGCAGTTCTTC.

This clonotype occurred many times. The V gene is TRBV5-1, the J gene TRBJ2-1; D call uncertain. V was pared by 2 bases and J by 0 bases, with 6 bases between. Germline CDR1 and CDR2: SGHRS and YFSETQ. The CDR3 has 14 residues. CDR3 coding DNA: TGCGCCAGCAGCTTAGATAGCTCCTACAATGAGCAGTTCTTC. Its protein is CASSLDSSYNEQFF.

In the case of this clonotype: The junction departs from germline at one end; a sequencing error may be responsible. The rearrangement links TRBV4-3 to TRBJ2-7; possibly TRBD2 for D (6 bases). The CDR3 is 14 amino acids. CDR1 is LGHNA, CDR2 YSLEER, per germline. DNA for the CDR3: TGCGCCAGCAGCTCCCTAGCGATATCCTCCGAGCAGTACTTC. It translates to CASSSLAISSEQYF.

This clonotype was seen at least ten times. V is TRBV6-1 and J is TRBJ1-6, with D possibly being TRBD1 (5 bases). Trimming cost V 6 bases and J 0 bases, with 9 bases left between them. The CDR3 sequence is 15 residues long. Germline-derived CDR1 and CDR2 are MNHNS and SASEGT. The CDR3 sequence is CASRGESSYNSPLHF. The CDR3 DNA reads as TGTGCCAGCAGGGGGGAATCCTCCTATAATTCACCCCTCCACTTT.

Only a few counts were recorded for this clonotype. This sequence joins TRBV10-3 and TRBJ1-4, with D unresolved. The CDR3 is made up of 13 amino acids. Germline CDR1 ENHRY, CDR2 SYGVKD. Trimming stripped 5 bases from V and 8 bases from J, with 12 bases between. CDR3 DNA sequence: TGTGCCATCAGTACCTCAGGATCGGAAAAACTGTTTTTT. The encoded protein is CAISTSGSEKLFF.

Only a few counts were recorded for this clonotype. The chain is built from TRBV5-1 and TRBJ2-2, with D perhaps being TRBD1 or TRBD2 (5 bases each). The CDR3 has 15 residues. CDR1 and CDR2 from the germline V gene are SGHRS and YFSETQ. Trimming left V 4 bases short and J 7 bases short, with 17 bases between. CDR3 nucleotide sequence: TGCGCCAGCAGCCTGAGGACGGGGCAAAACGGGGAGCTGTTTTTT. Amino acid sequence: CASSLRTGQNGELFF. The full variable domain, rest sourced from reference TRBV5-1 and TRBJ2-2, is KAGVTQTPRYLIKTRGQQVTLSCSPISGHRSVSWYQQTPGQGLQFLFEYFSETQRNKGNFPGRFSGRQFSNSRSEMNVSTLELGDSALYLCASSLRTGQNGELFFGEGSRLTVL.

The chain's CDR3 is CASSYGGEVLGYTF. The CDR3 DNA follows: TGTGCCAGCAGTTACGGGGGGGAGGTGCTTGGCTACACCTTC. This sequence joins TRBV6-5 and TRBJ1-2; perhaps TRBD1 as D (5 bases). The CDR3 length is 14 residues. V lost 2 bases and J lost 7, with 14 bases in between. The germline gives CDR1 MNHEY, CDR2 SVGAGI.

This clonotype was observed a few times. The chain joins TRBV15 to TRBJ2-1, with 7 positions matching TRBD2. This CDR3 contains 14 residues. The germline V gene encodes CDR1 LNHNV and CDR2 YYDKDF (reference sequence). Trimming cost V 7 bases and J 4 bases; bases outside gene matches: 7. The CDR3: CATMAGRGYNEQFF. The CDR3 nucleotides read TGTGCCACCATGGCAGGGAGGGGTTACAATGAGCAGTTCTTC. The entire variable domain, with the rest obtained from reference TRBV15 and TRBJ2-1, is as follows: DAMVIQNPRYQVTQFGKPVTLSCSQTLNHNVMYWYQQKSSQAPKLLFHYYDKDFNNEADTPDNFQSRRPNTSFCFLDIRSPGLGDTAMYLCATMAGRGYNEQFFGPGTRLTVL.

This clonotype has just a few counts. The chain joins TRBV12-3 or TRBV12-4 to TRBJ2-1; no clear D gene. V was pared by 6 bases and J by 0 bases, with 12 bases between. The length of the CDR3 is 15 residues. The CDR3 sequence is CASRPTSGSYNEQFF. As DNA, the CDR3 is TGTGCCAGCAGGCCGACATCTGGCTCCTACAATGAGCAGTTCTTC.

This clonotype showed up many times. J is TRBJ2-2 and V is TRBV27, with 10 bases that match TRBD1. Germline V lookup: CDR1 MNHEY, CDR2 SMNVEV (reference sequence). J lost 7 bases, V lost 7 bases, and 6 bases had no gene match. The CDR3 totals 14 residues. This CDR3 reads CASTWRTGGGELFF. CDR3 in DNA: TGTGCCAGCACCTGGCGGACAGGGGGCGGGGAGCTGTTTTTT.

This clonotype was counted many times. The chain combines TRBV10-3 with TRBJ2-3, with D possibly matching TRBD2 (5 bases). The germline V and J ends were trimmed by 3 bases and 2 bases, with 9 bases remaining between them. Germline values: CDR1 ENHRY, CDR2 SYGVKD. The CDR3 extends over 14 amino acids. CDR3 bases: TGTGCCATCAGTGACGGGGATCTCACAGATACGCAGTATTTT. Translation gives CAISDGDLTDTQYF.

The genes are TRBV30 and TRBJ2-2, with no clear D. Germline lookup yields CDR1 GTSNPN and CDR2 SVGIG (reference sequence). This CDR3 spans 13 amino acids. Trimming shortened V by 1 base and J by 5 bases, and 8 bases separated the two germline ends. In nucleotides, the CDR3 is TGTGCCTGGAGTGGTTTCGCTACCGGGGAGCTGTTTTTT. Protein: CAWSGFATGELFF.

This clonotype showed up just a few times. The chain links TRBV6-1 to TRBJ2-4, with 11 nucleotides matching TRBD1. The CDR3 is 15 residues long. Germline V CDR1 and CDR2: MNHNS, SASEGT. V trimming: 6 bases; J trimming: 7 bases; junction bases outside the gene matches: 8. The CDR3 bases are TGTGCCAGCAGCCCCCGGGACAGGGGGTCGAACATTCAGTACTTC. Translated: CASSPRDRGSNIQYF.

The rearrangement links TRBV7-2 to TRBJ2-1, with D hard to call. V lost 1 base and J lost 0, with 7 bases in between. The germline CDR1 and CDR2 sequences are SGHTA and FQGNSA. The length of the CDR3 is 15 residues. CDR3 residues: CASSLDQNSYNEQFF. CDR3 nucleotides: TGTGCCAGCAGCTTAGACCAGAACTCCTACAATGAGCAGTTCTTC.

This clonotype was seen repeatedly, ten times or more. The chain links TRBV19 to TRBJ2-1; TRBD2 agrees at 8 bases. With V trimmed by 7 bases and J by 6 bases, 23 bases remained unmatched. The CDR3 length is 19 residues. The germline V gene encodes CDR1 LNHDA and CDR2 SQIVND (reference sequence). The CDR3 is CASTLEYSRTSLGFNEQFF. CDR3 coding DNA: TGTGCCAGTACCCTGGAATACAGTCGGACTAGCCTTGGGTTCAATGAGCAGTTCTTC.

This clonotype was seen repeatedly, ten times or more. The V gene is TRBV9, the J gene TRBJ2-1; no reliable D call. The germline gives CDR1 SGDLS, CDR2 YYNGEE. The CDR3 has 15 amino acids. Trimming shortened V by 6 bases and J by 2 bases, and 15 bases separated the two germline ends. This chain's CDR3 is CASTRRATAYNEQFF. CDR3 sequence (DNA): TGTGCCAGCACCCGTCGGGCTACAGCCTACAATGAGCAGTTCTTC.

This clonotype has a count of ten or more. The chain uses TRBV19 and TRBJ2-3, with D tentatively TRBD2 (6 bases). The ends were cut back, 4 bases at V and 0 bases at J, with 8 bases in the middle. This CDR3 region has 14 residues. CDR1 and CDR2 from the germline V gene are LNHDA and SQIVND (reference sequence). The CDR3 DNA follows: TGTGCCAGTAGTACGGGACTTAGCACAGATACGCAGTATTTT. It codes for CASSTGLSTDTQYF.

J is TRBJ1-2 and V is TRBV7-9; D not certain. This CDR3 spans 12 amino acids. Trimming shortened V by 11 bases and J by 4 bases, and 14 bases separated the two germline ends. CDR1 and CDR2 from the germline V gene are SEHNR and FQNEAQ (reference sequence). The CDR3 sequence: CAAARPSYGYTF. CDR3 bases: TGTGCCGCGGCACGGCCTAGCTATGGCTACACCTTC. The full variable domain, rest sourced from reference TRBV7-9 and TRBJ1-2, is DTGVSQNPRHKITKRGQNVTFRCDPISEHNRLYWYRQTLGQGPEFLTYFQNEAQLEKSRLLSDRFSAERPKGSFSTLEIQRTEQGDSAMYLCAAARPSYGYTFGSGTRLTVV.

Only a few counts were recorded for this clonotype. The rearrangement joins TRBV11-2 to TRBJ2-7; TRBD2 agrees at 9 bases. The CDR3 runs to 15 residues. With 1 base clipped from V and 5 bases from J, the junction kept 6 bases outside the gene matches. The germline gives CDR1 SGHAT, CDR2 FQNNGV. Here the CDR3 reads CASSLGNSGSHEQYF. Written as DNA, the CDR3 is TGTGCCAGCAGCTTAGGAAATAGCGGGAGCCACGAGCAGTACTTC.

The rearrangement links TRBV5-1 to TRBJ1-1; D not resolved. V lost 4 bases and J 4 bases, leaving 11 bases between the germline ends. The CDR3 totals 13 residues. Per the germline V gene, CDR1 is SGHRS and CDR2 is YFSETQ. The CDR3 coding sequence is TGCGCCAGCAGCCTAGGACCGACCACTGAAGCTTTCTTT. Translation: CASSLGPTTEAFF.